This T cell receptor beta chain was observed in a study of regulatory T cells in long-lasting Graves disease. General observations from the study: Persistent Graves' patients showed a TCR diversity that was lower than that of newly diagnosed ones. Persistent disease exhibited a predilection for TRBV28, TRBJ1-2 and TRBJ2-5. Rather than thyroid tissue, only peripheral blood underwent study.

Time point given: newly diagnosed GD, antithyroid drugs for less than 3 months. With RNA extracted from PBMCs as input, the TCR library was made. The junction had 4 bases not matched to a gene; V was cut back by 6 bases and J by 4 bases. This CDR3 comprises 13 residues. Germline V lookup: CDR1 WNHNN, CDR2 SYGVQD (reference sequence). On this clonotype itself: Its target is unknown.

Both iRepertoire HTBI primers and Arm-PCR of CDR3 regions were used to build the TCR beta libraries. TCRdb reprocessed the multiplex PCR reads with MiXCR, giving one entry per CDR3 protein. The sample lists approximately 350,000 distinct CDR3 sequences, about 17% occurring once. The sample was also linked to a second study, of T cells in Graves' hyperthyroidism and ophthalmopathy. That work adds: The HTBI primer set was used in a first-round RT-PCR of the TCR CDR3.

The source was peripheral blood mononuclear cells (PBMCs), collected at new diagnosis, from a patient treated with antithyroid drugs. The clonotype was recovered from a woman aged 18 to 35 with Graves disease. This chain joins TRBV10-1 and TRBJ1-1, with 8 bases aligning to TRBD1. Here the CDR3 reads CASRRTGSTEAFF. The CDR3 DNA sequence: TGCGCCAGCAGACGGACAGGGAGCACTGAAGCTTTCTTT.